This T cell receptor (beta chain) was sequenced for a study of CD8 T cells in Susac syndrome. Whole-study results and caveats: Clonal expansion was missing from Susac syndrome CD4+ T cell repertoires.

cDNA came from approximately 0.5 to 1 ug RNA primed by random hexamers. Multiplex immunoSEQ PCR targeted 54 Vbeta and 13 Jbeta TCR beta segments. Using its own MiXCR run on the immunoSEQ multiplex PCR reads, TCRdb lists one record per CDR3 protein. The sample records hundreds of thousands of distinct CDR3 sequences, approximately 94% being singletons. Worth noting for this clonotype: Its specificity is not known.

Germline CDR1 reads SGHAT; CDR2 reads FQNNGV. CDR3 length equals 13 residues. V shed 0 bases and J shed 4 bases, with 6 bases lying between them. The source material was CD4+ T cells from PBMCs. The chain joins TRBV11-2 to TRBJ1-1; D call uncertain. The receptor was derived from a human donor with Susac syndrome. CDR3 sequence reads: CASSLEGSTEAFF. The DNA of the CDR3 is TGTGCCAGCAGCTTAGAGGGGAGCACTGAAGCTTTCTTT.